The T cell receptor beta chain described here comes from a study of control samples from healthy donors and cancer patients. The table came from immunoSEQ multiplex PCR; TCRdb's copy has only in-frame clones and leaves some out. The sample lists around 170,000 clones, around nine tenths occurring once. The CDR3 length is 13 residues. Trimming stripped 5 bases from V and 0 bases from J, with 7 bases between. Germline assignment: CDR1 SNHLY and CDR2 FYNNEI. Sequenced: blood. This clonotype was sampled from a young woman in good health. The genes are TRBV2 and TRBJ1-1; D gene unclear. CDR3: CASSQPMNTEAFF. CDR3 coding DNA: TGTGCCAGCAGTCAGCCCATGAACACTGAAGCTTTCTTT.